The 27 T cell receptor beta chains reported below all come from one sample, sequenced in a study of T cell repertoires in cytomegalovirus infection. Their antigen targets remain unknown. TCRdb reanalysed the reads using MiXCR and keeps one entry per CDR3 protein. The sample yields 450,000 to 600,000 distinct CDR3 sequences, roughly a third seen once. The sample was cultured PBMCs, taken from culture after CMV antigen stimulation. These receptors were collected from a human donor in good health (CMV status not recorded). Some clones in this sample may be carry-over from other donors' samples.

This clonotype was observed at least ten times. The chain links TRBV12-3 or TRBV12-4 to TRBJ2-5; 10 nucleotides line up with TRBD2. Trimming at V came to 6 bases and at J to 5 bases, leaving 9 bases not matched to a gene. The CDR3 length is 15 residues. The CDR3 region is CASSLLAGAGETQYF. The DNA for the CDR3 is TGTGCCAGCAGCCTCCTAGCGGGAGCCGGGGAGACCCAGTACTTC.

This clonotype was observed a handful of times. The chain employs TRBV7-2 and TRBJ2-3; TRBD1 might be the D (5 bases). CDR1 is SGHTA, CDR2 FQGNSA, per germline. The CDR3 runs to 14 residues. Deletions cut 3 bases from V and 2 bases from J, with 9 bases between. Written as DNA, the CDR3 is TGTGCCAGCAGCTTCAGACAGCTCACAGATACGCAGTATTTT. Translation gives CASSFRQLTDTQYF.

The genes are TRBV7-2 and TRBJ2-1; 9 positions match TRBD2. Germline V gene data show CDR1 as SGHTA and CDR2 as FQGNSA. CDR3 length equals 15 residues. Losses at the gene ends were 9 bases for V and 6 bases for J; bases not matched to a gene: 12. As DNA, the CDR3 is TGTGCCAGGGGAGGTGGGCTAGCGGGAACCAATGAGCAGTTCTTC. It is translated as CARGGGLAGTNEQFF.

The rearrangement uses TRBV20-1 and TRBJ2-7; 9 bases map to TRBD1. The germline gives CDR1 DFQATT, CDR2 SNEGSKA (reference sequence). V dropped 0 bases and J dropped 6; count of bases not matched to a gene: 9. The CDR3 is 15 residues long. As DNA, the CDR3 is TGCAGTGCTAGAGATGAGGGGACAGGGCTAGCCGAGCAGTACTTC. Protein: CSARDEGTGLAEQYF.

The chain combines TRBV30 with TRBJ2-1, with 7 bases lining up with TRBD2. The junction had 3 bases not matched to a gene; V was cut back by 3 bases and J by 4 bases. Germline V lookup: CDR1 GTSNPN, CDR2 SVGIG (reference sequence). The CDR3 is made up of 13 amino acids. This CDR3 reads CAWSSGGYNEQFF. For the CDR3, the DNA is TGTGCCTGGAGCTCGGGAGGATACAATGAGCAGTTCTTC.

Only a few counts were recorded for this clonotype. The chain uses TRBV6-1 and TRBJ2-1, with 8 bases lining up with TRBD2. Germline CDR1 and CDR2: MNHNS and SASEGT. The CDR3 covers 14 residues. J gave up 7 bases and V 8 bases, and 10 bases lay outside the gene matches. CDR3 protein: CASDKREKRNEQFF. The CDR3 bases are TGTGCCAGCGATAAGCGGGAGAAGCGGAATGAGCAGTTCTTC.

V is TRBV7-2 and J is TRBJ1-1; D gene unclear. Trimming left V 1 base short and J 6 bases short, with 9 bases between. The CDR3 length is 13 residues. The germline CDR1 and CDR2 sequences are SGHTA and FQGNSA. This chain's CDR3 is CASSLGARPEAFF. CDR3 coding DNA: TGTGCCAGCAGCTTAGGGGCCCGTCCTGAAGCTTTCTTT.

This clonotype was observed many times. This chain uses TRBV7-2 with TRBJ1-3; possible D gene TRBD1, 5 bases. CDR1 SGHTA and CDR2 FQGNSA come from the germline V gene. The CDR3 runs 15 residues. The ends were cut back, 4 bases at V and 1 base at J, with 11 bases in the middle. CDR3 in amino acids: CASSSPWGSGNTIYF. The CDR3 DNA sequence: TGTGCCAGCAGCTCCCCTTGGGGGTCTGGAAACACCATATATTTT.

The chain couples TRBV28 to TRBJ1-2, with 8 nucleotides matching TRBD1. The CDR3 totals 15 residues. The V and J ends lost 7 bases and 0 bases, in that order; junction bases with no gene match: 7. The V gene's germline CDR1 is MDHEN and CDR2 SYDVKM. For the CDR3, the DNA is TGTGCCAGCACCGAGCCGGGACAGGCTAACTATGGCTACACCTTC. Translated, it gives CASTEPGQANYGYTF.

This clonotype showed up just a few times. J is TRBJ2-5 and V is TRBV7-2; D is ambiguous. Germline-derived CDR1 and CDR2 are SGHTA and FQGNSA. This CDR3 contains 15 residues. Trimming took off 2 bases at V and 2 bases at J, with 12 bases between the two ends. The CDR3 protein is CASSLFPIGQETQYF. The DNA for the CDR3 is TGTGCCAGCAGCTTATTTCCGATCGGACAAGAGACCCAGTACTTC.

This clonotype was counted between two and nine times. The DNA for the CDR3 is TGTGCCAGCAGCTTAGCCGGACAGGGGACCCATCAGCCCCAGCATTTT. Protein sequence: CASSLAGQGTHQPQHF. V gene TRBV7-9 combines with J gene TRBJ1-5, with 9 bases identical to TRBD1. The CDR3 is 16 residues long. V shed 0 bases and J 5 bases; nucleotides not matched to a gene: 5. The germline gives CDR1 SEHNR, CDR2 FQNEAQ (reference sequence).

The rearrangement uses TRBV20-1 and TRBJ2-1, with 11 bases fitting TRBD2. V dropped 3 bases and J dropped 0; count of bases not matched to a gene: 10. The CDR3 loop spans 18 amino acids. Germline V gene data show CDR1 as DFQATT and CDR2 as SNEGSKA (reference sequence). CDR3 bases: TGCAGTGCTAGGGAGGGACTAGCGGCACTTCGCTCCTACAATGAGCAGTTCTTC. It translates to CSAREGLAALRSYNEQFF.

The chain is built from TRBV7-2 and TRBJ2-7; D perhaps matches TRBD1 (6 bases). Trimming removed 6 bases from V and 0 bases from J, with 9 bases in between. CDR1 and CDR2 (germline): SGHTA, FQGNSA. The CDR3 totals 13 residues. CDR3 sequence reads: CASRPQGSYEQYF. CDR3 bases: TGTGCCAGCAGACCACAGGGCTCCTACGAGCAGTACTTC.

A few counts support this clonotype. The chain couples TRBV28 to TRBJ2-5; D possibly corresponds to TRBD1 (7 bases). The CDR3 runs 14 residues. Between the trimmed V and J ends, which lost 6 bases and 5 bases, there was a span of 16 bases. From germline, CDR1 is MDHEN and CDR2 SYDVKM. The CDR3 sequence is CASSYPGGRETQYF. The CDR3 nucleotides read TGTGCCAGCAGCTATCCAGGGGGGAGGGAGACCCAGTACTTC.

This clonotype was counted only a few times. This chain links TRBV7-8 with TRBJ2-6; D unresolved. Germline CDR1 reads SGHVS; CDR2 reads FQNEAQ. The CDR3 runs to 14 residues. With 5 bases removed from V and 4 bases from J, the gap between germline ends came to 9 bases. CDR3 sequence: CASSPSVGANVLTF. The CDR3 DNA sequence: TGTGCCAGCAGCCCCTCGGTGGGGGCCAACGTCCTGACTTTC.

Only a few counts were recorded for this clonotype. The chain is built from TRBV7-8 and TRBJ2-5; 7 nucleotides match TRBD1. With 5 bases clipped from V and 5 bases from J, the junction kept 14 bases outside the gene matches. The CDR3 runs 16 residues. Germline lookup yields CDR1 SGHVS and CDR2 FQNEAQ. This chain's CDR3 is CASSPPFDRARETQYF. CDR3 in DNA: TGTGCCAGCAGCCCCCCCTTTGACAGGGCCCGGGAGACCCAGTACTTC.

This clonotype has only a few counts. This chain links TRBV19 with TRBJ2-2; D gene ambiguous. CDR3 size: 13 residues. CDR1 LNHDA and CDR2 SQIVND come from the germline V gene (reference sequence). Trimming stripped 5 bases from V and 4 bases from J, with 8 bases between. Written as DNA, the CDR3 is TGTGCCAGTAGTCTTATAGGCACCGGGGAGCTGTTTTTT. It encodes CASSLIGTGELFF.

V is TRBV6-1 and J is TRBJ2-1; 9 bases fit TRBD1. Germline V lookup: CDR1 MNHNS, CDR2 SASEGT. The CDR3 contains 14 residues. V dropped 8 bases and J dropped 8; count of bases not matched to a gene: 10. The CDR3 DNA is TGTGCCAGCCCTGGGGACAGGGAGTTCGATGAGCAGTTCTTC. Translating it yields CASPGDREFDEQFF.

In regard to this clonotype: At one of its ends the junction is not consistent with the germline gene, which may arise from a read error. In DNA, the CDR3 is TGTGCCAGCGGCTTACATCCCGGGCCCTACGAGCAGTACTTC. Translation gives CASGLHPGPYEQYF. The chain is built from TRBV7-2 and TRBJ2-7; D gene uncertain. Germline V gene data show CDR1 as SGHTA and CDR2 as FQGNSA. This CDR3 is 14 amino acids long.

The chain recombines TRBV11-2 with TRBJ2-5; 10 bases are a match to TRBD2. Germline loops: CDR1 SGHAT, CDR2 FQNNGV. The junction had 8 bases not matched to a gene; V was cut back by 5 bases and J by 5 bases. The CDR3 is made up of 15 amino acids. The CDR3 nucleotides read TGTGCCAGCAGCACAGCGGGAGGGCGGTCGGAGACCCAGTACTTC. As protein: CASSTAGGRSETQYF.

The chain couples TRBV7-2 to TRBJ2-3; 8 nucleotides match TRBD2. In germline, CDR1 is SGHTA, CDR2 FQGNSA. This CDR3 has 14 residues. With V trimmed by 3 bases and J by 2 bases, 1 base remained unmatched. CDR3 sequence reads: CASSFSGITDTQYF. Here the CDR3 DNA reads TGTGCCAGCAGCTTTAGCGGGATCACAGATACGCAGTATTTT.

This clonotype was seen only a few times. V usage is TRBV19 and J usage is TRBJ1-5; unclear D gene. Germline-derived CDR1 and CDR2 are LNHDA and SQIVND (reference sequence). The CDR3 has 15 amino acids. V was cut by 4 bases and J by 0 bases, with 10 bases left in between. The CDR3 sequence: CASSSTAFSNQPQHF. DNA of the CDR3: TGTGCCAGTAGTAGCACAGCTTTTAGCAATCAGCCCCAGCATTTT.

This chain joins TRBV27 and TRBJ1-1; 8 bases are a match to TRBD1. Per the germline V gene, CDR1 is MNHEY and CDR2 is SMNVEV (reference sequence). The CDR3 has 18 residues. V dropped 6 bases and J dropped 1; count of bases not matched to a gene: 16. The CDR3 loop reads CASSLIHTGGSRNTEAFF. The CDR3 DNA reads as TGTGCCAGCAGCCTCATCCACACAGGGGGATCACGGAACACTGAAGCTTTCTTT.

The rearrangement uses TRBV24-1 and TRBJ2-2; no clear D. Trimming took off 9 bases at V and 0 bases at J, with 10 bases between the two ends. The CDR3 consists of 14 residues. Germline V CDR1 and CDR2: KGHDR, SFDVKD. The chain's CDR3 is CATRNGPNTGELFF. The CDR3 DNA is TGTGCCACCCGTAACGGACCGAACACCGGGGAGCTGTTTTTT.

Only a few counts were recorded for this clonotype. In DNA form, the CDR3 reads TGTGCCTGGAGTGGTGGAAACACCATATATTTT. Translation: CAWSGGNTIYF. The V gene is TRBV30, the J gene TRBJ1-3; D is unresolved. The germline V gene has CDR1 GTSNPN and CDR2 SVGIG (reference sequence). This CDR3 has 11 residues. Trimming stripped 1 base from V and 3 bases from J, with 1 base between. Looking up the rest from reference TRBV30 and TRBJ1-3 gives the full variable domain: SQTIHQWPATLVQPVGSPLSLECTVEGTSNPNLYWYRQAAGRGLQLLFYSVGIGQISSEVPQNLSASRPQDRQFILSSKKLLLSDSGFYLCAWSGGNTIYFGEGSWLTVV.

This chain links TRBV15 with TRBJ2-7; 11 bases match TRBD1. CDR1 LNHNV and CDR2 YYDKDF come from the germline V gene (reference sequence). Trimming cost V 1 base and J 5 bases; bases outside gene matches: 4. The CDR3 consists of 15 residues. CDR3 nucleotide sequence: TGTGCCACCAGCAGAGCGAGGACAGGGGGCGACGAGCAGTACTTC. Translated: CATSRARTGGDEQYF.

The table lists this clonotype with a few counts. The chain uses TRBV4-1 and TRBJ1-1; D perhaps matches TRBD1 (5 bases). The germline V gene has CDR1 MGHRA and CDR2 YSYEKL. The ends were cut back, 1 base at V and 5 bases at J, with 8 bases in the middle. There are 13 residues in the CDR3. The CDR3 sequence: CASSQAGWTEAFF. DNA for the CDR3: TGCGCCAGCAGCCAAGCAGGGTGGACTGAAGCTTTCTTT.